This T cell receptor beta chain comes out of a study of molecular identifiers for immune sequencing clone quantification. Study information: Replicate experiments took RNA from around 18,000 or 91,000 naive CD8 cells, divided it five ways and sequenced four.

In its sample, this clonotype was seen many times. Making the bulk TCR libraries relied on previously described methods and listed TCR primers. TCRdb called the PCR reads again in MiXCR, with one record for every CDR3 protein. The profile shows tens of thousands of distinct CDR3 sequences, around a sixth of them singletons. Sequencing libraries of naive CD8 cells derived from roughly 20,000 to 1,000,000 sorted cells with 10%, 30% or 50% RNA. Naive CD8 T cells were picked out by sorting for CD8+CD4-CCR7+CD45RA+. Germline CDR1 DFQATT, CDR2 SNEGSKA (reference sequence). CDR3 length: 14 amino acids. The V gene lost 2 bases and the J gene lost 4 bases, with 11 bases spanning the gap.

Material: naive CD8+ T cells from blood, with Jurkat cell RNA spiked in. Subset meaning: FACS-sorted CD8+CD4-CCR7+CD45RA+ naive T cells. The sequence was obtained from a human donor in good health. Some libraries in this study had Jurkat cell RNA spiked in. The V and J genes are TRBV20-1 and TRBJ2-2, with D hard to call. CDR3 bases: TGCAGTGCTAGAACTCCACACTTCACCGGGGAGCTGTTTTTT. Protein: CSARTPHFTGELFF.